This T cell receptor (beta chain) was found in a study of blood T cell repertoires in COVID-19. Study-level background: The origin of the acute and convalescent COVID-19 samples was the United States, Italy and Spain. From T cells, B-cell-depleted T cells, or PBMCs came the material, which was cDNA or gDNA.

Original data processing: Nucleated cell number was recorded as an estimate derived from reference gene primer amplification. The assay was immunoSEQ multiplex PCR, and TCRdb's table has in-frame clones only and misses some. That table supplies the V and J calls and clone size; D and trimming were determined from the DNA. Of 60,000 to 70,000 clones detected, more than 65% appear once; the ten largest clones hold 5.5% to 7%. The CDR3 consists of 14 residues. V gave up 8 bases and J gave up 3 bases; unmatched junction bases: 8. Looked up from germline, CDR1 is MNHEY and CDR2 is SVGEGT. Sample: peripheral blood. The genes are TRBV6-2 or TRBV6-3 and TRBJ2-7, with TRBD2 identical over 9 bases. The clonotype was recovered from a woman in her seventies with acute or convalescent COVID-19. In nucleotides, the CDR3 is TGTGCCAGCGGCCTGGGACTAGCAGGCTACGAGCAGTACTTC. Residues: CASGLGLAGYEQYF.